Below, one TCR beta chain is given with its context. The antigen is unknown. It is likely a read error, because the conserved phenylalanine at the end of the CDR3 is missing. No DNA is shown, since the ends of the CDR3 on it are uncertain; the CDR3 is the one TCRdb lists. This sample is drawn from a study of T cells in Graves' hyperthyroidism and ophthalmopathy. Study-level information: Before any treatment, at initial diagnosis, peripheral blood was collected.

The germline V gene encodes CDR1 SNHLY and CDR2 FYNNEI. With termini counted, the CDR3 has 8 amino acids. Findings and limits, study-wide: The model predicted ophthalmopathy a median roughly six months before onset.

Researchers took RNA transcripts and amplified the TCR beta CDR3 regions from them. TCR CDR3 underwent first-round RT-PCR with the HTBI primer set. TCRdb re-analysed the multiplex PCR reads in MiXCR, keeping a single row per CDR3 protein. The table records approximately 870,000 distinct CDR3 sequences, 38% of them present only once. This chain connects TRBV2 to TRBJ1-6. The TCR sequence derives from a young man with Graves' hyperthyroidism. The sequencing input was blood. The chain's CDR3 is CASSAGTS.